The T cell receptor (beta chain) described here comes from a study of early T cells in non-severe SARS-CoV-2 infection. In the study overall: Unsorted whole-blood RNA was sequenced in bulk, leaving chains unpaired.

This clonotype occurred a few times. The library protocol tagged individual cDNA molecules with unique molecular identifiers. MiXCR, run by TCRdb on the 5' RACE reads, gives a single entry per CDR3 protein. The table has about 59,000 distinct CDR3 sequences, about 13% seen once. This receptor was identified in an adult who was a healthcare worker with PCR-confirmed SARS-CoV-2 infection or an uninfected control (not recorded which). The starting material was whole blood, obtained at baseline.

Written as DNA, the CDR3 is TGTGCCATCAGTGAGTCTGTCACGGGGGAGACCCAGTACTTC. This codes for CAISESVTGETQYF. The chain recombines TRBV10-3 with TRBJ2-5, with a possible D match to TRBD2 (5 bases). The germline V gene has CDR1 ENHRY and CDR2 SYGVKD. The V gene lost 0 bases and the J gene lost 5 bases, with 10 bases spanning the gap. The CDR3 extends over 14 amino acids.